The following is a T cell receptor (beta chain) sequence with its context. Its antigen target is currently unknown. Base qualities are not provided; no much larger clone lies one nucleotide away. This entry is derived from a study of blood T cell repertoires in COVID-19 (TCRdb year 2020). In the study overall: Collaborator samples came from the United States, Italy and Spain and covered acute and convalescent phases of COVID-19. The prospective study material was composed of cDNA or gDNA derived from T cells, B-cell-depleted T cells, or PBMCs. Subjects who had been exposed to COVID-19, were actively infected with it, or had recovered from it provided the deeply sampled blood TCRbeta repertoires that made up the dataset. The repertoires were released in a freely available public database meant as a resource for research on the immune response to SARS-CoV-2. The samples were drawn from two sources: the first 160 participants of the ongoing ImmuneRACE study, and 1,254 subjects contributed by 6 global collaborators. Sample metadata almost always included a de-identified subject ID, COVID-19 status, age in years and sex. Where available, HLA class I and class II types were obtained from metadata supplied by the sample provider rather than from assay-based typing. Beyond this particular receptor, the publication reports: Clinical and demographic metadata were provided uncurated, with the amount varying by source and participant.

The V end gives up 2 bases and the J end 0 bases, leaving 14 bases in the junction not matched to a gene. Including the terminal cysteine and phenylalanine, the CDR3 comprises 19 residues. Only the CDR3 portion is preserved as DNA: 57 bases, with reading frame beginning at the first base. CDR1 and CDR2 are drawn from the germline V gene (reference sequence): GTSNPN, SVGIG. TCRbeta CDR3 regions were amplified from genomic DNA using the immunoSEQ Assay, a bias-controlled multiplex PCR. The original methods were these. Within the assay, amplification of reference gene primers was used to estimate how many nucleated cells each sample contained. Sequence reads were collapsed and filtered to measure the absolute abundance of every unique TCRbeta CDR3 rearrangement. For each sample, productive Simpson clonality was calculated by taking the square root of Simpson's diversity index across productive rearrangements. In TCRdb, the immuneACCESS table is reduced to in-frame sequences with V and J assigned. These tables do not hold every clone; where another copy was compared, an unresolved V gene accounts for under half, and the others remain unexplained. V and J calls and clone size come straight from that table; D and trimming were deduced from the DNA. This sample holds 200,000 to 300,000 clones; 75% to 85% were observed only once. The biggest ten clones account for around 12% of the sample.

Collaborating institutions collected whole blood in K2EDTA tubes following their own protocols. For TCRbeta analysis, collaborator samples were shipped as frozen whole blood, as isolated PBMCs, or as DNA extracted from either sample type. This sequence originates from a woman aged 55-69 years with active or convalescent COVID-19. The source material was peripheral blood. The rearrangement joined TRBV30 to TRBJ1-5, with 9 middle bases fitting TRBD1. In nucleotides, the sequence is TGTGCCTGGAGTCCCCGACAGGGGGACCTATTAAATAGCAATCAGCCCCAGCATTTT. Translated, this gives CAWSPRQGDLLNSNQPQHF.